This TCR beta chain was sequenced for a study of shared clonotypes between healthy human individuals. This CDR3 contains 17 residues. Germline CDR1 is LGHNA and CDR2 is YNFKEQ. Between the trimmed V and J ends, which lost 0 bases and 0 bases, there was a span of 13 bases. The deep-level immunoSEQ assay was used. Ten immunoSEQ deep assay plates served to sequence unsorted PBMC DNA. Generated by immunoSEQ multiplex PCR, the TCRdb table keeps only in-frame clones and is missing some. The sample consists of roughly 510,000 clones, 75% to 80% of them appearing once. Points from the study as a whole: An anticipated effect of sequencing depth on clonotype sharing among donors was recognized.

This clone occurred once. Its antigen is as yet unknown. Sequencing used PBMCs. This TCR was sampled from a woman in her forties in good health. Some clones in this sample may be carry-over from other donors' samples. The chain has TRBV4-2 and TRBJ2-3; D gene uncertain. Written as DNA, the CDR3 is TGTGCCAGCAGCCAAGATTTCGGAGAGCATAGCACAGATACGCAGTATTTT. It specifies CASSQDFGEHSTDTQYF.